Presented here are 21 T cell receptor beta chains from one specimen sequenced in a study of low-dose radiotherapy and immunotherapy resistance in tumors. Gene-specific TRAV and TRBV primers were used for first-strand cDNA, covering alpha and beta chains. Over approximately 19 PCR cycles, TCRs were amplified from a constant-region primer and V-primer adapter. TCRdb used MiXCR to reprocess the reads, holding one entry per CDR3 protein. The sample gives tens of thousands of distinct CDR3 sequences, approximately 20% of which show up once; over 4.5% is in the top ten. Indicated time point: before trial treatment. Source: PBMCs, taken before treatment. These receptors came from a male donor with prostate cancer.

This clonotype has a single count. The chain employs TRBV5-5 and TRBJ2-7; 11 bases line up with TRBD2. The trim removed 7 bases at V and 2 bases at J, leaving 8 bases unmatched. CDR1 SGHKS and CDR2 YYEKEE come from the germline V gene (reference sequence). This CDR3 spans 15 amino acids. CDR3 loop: CASGAPTSGTYEQYF. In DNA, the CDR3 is TGTGCCAGCGGTGCCCCGACTAGCGGGACCTACGAGCAGTACTTC.

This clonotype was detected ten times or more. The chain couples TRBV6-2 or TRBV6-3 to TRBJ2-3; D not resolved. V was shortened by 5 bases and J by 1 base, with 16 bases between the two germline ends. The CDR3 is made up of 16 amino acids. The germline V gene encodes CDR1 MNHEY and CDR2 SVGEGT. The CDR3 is CASSDPKGYRTDTQYF. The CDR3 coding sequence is TGTGCCAGCAGTGACCCCAAGGGTTACCGCACAGATACGCAGTATTTT.

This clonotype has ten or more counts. Here the CDR3 reads CASSREWAEAFF. The CDR3 DNA follows: TGTGCCAGCAGTCGGGAGTGGGCTGAAGCTTTCTTT. This sequence joins TRBV11-2 and TRBJ1-1; D is uncertain. From germline, CDR1 is SGHAT and CDR2 FQNNGV. Trimming shortened V by 6 bases and J by 6 bases, and 11 bases separated the two germline ends. This CDR3 contains 12 residues.

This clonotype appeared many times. The CDR3 loop reads CASSDRQAREQFF. CDR3 bases: TGTGCCAGCAGTGATAGGCAGGCTCGTGAGCAGTTCTTC. V and J are TRBV6-1 and TRBJ2-1; D is uncertain. The CDR3 is 13 residues long. CDR1 MNHNS and CDR2 SASEGT come from the germline V gene. V was pared by 3 bases and J by 9 bases, with 12 bases between.

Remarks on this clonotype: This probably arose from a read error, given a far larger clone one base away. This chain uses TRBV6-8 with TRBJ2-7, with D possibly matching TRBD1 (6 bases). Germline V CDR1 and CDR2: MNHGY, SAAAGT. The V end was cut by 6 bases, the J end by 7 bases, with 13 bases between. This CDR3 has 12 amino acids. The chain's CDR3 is CASSYRGGEQYF. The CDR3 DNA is TGTGCCAGCAGCTATCGAGGGGGTGAGCAGTACTTC.

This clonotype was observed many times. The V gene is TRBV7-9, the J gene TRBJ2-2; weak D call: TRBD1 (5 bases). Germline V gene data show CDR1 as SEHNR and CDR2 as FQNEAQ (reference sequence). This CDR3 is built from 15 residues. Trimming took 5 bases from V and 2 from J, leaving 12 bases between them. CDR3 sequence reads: CASSGYQGNTGELFF. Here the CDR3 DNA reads TGTGCCAGCAGCGGATATCAGGGAAACACCGGGGAGCTGTTTTTT.

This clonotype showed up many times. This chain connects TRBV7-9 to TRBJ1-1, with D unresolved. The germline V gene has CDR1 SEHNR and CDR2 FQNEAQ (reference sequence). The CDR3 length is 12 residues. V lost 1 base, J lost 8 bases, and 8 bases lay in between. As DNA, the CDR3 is TGTGCCAGCAGCTTAGAGACGGGAGAAGCTTTCTTT. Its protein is CASSLETGEAFF.

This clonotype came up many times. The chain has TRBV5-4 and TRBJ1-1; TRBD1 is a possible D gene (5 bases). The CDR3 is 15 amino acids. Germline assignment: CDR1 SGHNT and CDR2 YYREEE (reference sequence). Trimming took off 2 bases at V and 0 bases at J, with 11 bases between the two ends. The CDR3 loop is CASSLGTAMNTEAFF. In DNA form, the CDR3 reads TGTGCCAGCAGCTTAGGGACGGCGATGAACACTGAAGCTTTCTTT. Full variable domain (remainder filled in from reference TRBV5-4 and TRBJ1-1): ETGVTQSPTHLIKTRGQQVTLRCSSQSGHNTVSWYQQALGQGPQFIFQYYREEENGRGNFPPRFSGLQFPNYSSELNVNALELDDSALYLCASSLGTAMNTEAFFGQGTRLTVV.

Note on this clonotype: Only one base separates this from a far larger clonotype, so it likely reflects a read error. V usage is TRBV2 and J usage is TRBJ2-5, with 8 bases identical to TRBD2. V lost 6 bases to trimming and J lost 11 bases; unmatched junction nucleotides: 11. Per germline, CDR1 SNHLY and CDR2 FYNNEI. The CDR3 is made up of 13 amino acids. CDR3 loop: CASRRDAGGEQYF. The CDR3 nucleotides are TGTGCCAGCAGGCGGGACGCCGGGGGGGAGCAGTACTTC.

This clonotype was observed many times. The CDR3 is CASTMGGTDTQYF. The CDR3 DNA is TGTGCCAGCACTATGGGAGGCACAGATACGCAGTATTTT. The rearrangement uses TRBV28 and TRBJ2-3; perhaps TRBD2 as D (5 bases). Per germline, CDR1 MDHEN and CDR2 SYDVKM. The ends were cut back, 7 bases at V and 1 base at J, with 9 bases in the middle. The CDR3 consists of 13 residues. Full variable domain (outside the CDR3, taken from reference TRBV28 and TRBJ2-3): DVKVTQSSRYLVKRTGEKVFLECVQDMDHENMFWYRQDPGLGLRLIYFSYDVKMKEKGDIPEGYSVSREKKERFSLILESASTNQTSMYLCASTMGGTDTQYFGPGTRLTVL.

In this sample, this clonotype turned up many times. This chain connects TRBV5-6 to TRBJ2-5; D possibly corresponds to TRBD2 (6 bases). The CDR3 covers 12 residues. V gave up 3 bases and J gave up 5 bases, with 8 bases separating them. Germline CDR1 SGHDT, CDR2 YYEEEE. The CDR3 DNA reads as TGTGCCAGCAGCTCTGCGGGGGAGACCCAGTACTTC. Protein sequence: CASSSAGETQYF.

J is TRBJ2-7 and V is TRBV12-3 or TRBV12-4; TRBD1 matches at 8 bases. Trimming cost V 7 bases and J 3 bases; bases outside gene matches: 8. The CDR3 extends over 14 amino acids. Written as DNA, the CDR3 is TGTGCCAGCACACTGGGACAGGAAAACTACGAGCAGTACTTC. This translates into CASTLGQENYEQYF.

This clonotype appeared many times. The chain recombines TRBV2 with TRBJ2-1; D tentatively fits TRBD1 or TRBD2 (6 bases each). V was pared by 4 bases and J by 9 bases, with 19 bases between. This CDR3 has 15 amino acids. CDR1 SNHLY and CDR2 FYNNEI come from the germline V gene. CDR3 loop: CASSGLGGGGGEQFF. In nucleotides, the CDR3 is TGTGCCAGCAGTGGACTAGGTGGCGGAGGGGGTGAGCAGTTCTTC.

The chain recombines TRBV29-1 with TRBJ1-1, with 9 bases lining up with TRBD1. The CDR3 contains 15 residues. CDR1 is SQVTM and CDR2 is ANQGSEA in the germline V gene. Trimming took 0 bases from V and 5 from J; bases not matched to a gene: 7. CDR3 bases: TGCAGCGTTGAAGATCCGGGACAGGGCTTTACTGAAGCTTTCTTT. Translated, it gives CSVEDPGQGFTEAFF.

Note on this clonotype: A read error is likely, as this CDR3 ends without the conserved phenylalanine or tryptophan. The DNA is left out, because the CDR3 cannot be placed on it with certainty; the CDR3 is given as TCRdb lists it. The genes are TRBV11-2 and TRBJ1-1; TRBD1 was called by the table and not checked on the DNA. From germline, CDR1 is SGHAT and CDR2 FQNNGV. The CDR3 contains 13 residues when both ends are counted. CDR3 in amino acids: CASSFGQGRVVHL.

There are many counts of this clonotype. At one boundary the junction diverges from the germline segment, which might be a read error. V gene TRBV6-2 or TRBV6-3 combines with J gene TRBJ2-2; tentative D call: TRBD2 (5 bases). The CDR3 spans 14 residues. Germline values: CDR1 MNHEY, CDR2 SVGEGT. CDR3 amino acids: CASSYSRGTGELFF. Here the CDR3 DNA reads TGCGCCAGCAGCTACTCACGGGGTACCGGGGAGCTGTTTTTT.

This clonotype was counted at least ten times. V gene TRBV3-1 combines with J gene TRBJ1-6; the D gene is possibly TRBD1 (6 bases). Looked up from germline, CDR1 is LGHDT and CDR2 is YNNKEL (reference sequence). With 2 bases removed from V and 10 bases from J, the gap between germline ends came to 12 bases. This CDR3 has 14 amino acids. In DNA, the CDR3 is TGTGCCAGCAGCCAAAGGAAGGGGGAATCACCCCTCCACTTT. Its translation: CASSQRKGESPLHF.

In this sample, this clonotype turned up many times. CDR3 DNA sequence: TGCGCCAGCAGCCCTGGACAGGACAAGTACCAAGAGACCCAGTACTTC. Translated, it gives CASSPGQDKYQETQYF. The rearrangement uses TRBV4-3 and TRBJ2-5; TRBD1 agrees at 7 bases. V lost 4 bases and J lost 0; bases outside the gene matches: 8. Per the germline V gene, CDR1 is LGHNA and CDR2 is YSLEER. The CDR3 loop spans 16 amino acids.

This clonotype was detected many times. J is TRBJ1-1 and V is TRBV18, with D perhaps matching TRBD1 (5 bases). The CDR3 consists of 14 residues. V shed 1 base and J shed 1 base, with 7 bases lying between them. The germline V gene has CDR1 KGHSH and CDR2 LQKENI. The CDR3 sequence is CASSPQGRNTEAFF. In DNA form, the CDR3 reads TGTGCCAGCTCACCACAGGGGCGGAACACTGAAGCTTTCTTT.

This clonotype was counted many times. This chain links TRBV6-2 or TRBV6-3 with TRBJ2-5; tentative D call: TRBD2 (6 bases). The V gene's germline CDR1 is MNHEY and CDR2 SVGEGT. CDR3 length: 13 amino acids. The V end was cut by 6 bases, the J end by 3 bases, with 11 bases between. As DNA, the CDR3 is TGTGCCAGCAGGAGTAGCGGCAAAGAGACCCAGTACTTC. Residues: CASRSSGKETQYF.

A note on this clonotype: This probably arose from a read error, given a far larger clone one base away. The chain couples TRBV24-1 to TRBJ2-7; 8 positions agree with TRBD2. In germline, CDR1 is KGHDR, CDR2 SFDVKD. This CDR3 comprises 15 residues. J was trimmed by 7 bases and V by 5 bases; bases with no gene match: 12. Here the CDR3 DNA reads TGTGCCACCAGTGTGAGCAGCGGGAGTTCCAATGAGCAGTACTTC. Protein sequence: CATSVSSGSSNEQYF.